Ten or more counts support the clone carrying this TCR beta chain. Its target is unknown. The sample is drawn from a study of regulatory T cells in long-lasting Graves disease. Across the study: Antithyroid drugs had been given to newly diagnosed Graves' patients for under 3 months. Findings and caveats of the study: New patients shared roughly 960 public clonotypes, and persistent patients shared more, with fewer than 3,500.

Time point of the sample: newly diagnosed GD, antithyroid drugs for less than 3 months. Preparation of the TCR library used RNA extracted from PBMCs. To make TCR beta libraries, researchers used iRepertoire HTBI primers and Arm-PCR of CDR3 regions. TCRdb called the multiplex PCR reads again in MiXCR, with one record for every CDR3 protein. The sample consists of about 500,000 distinct CDR3 sequences, more than 10% of them appearing once. This CDR3 is 17 amino acids long. Trimming removed 4 bases from V and 2 bases from J; junction bases left unmatched: 8. CDR1 is SGHDT, CDR2 YYEEEE, per germline. This sample also appeared in a second study, on T cells in Graves' hyperthyroidism and ophthalmopathy. That source reports: Primed by the HTBI set, a first-round RT-PCR was run on the TCR CDR3.

This sequence joins TRBV5-6 and TRBJ2-3; TRBD2 agrees at 12 bases. The clonotype was recovered from a woman in her 30s with Graves disease. The source was peripheral blood mononuclear cells (PBMCs), collected at new diagnosis, from a patient treated with antithyroid drugs. In DNA form, the CDR3 reads TGTGCCAGCAGCCCACTCCGACTAGCGGGGGCCACAGATACGCAGTATTTT. Translation: CASSPLRLAGATDTQYF.